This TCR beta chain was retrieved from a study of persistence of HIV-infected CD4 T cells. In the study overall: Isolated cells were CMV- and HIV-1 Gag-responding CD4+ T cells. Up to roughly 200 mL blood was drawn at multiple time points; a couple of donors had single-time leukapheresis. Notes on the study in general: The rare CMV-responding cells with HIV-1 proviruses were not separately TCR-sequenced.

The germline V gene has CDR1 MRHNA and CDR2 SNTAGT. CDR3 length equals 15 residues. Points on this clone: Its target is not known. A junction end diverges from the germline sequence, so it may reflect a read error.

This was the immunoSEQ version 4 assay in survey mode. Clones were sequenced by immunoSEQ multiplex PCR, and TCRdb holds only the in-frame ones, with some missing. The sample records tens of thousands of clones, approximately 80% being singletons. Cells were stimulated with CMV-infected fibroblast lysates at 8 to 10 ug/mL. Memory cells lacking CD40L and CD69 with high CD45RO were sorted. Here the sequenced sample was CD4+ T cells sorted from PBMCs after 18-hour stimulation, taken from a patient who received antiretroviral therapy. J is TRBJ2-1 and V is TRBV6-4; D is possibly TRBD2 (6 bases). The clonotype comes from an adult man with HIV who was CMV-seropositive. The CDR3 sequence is CASSYSPGVSNEQFF. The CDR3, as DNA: TGTGCCAGCAGTTACTCGCCGGGGGTCTCAAATGAGCAGTTCTTC.